This passage covers 19 T cell receptor beta chains from one sample sequenced in a study of post-analysis software for immune sequencing data. Study results and caveats: Relative to controls, patients had a few TRBV segments at higher frequency, with TRBV5-6, TRBV5-1 and TRBV20-1 among these.

Unique molecular identifiers were carried by the TCR beta cDNA libraries. TCRdb redid the calling of the PCR reads with MiXCR, one entry per CDR3 protein. The table has about 540,000 distinct CDR3 sequences, approximately 34% seen once; the top ten hold about 6%. Their recognized antigens are unknown. The sample taken for sequencing was blood. The receptors stem from a girl under 18 with multiple sclerosis.

V and J are TRBV6-1 and TRBJ2-3, with 12 bases lining up with TRBD2. V lost 6 bases and J lost 6; bases outside the gene matches: 4. CDR3 length equals 14 residues. Germline assignment: CDR1 MNHNS and CDR2 SASEGT. CDR3 sequence: CASSSSGGADTQYF. The CDR3 DNA is TGTGCCAGCAGCTCTAGCGGGGGGGCCGATACGCAGTATTTT.

This clonotype was found a few times. The chain joins TRBV10-3 to TRBJ2-1, with 9 bases aligning to TRBD2. The CDR3 totals 14 residues. The V segment lost 0 bases and the J segment 6 bases; nucleotides outside the gene matches: 0. Germline V lookup: CDR1 ENHRY, CDR2 SYGVKD. The CDR3 sequence is CAISESRGGNEQFF. CDR3 in DNA: TGTGCCATCAGTGAGTCGCGGGGGGGCAATGAGCAGTTCTTC.

This clonotype was counted a few times. The chain is built from TRBV6-5 and TRBJ2-5; maybe TRBD2 (6 bases). Germline V gene sequence: CDR1 MNHEY, CDR2 SVGAGI. The CDR3 is made up of 14 amino acids. The germline V and J ends were trimmed by 6 bases and 3 bases, with 14 bases remaining between them. CDR3 loop: CASSPLWGEETQYF. In nucleotides, the CDR3 is TGTGCCAGCAGCCCATTGTGGGGGGAAGAGACCCAGTACTTC.

The rearrangement links TRBV28 to TRBJ1-1; D ambiguous. The CDR3 loop spans 14 amino acids. Germline V lookup: CDR1 MDHEN, CDR2 SYDVKM. Deletions cut 5 bases from V and 1 base from J, with 11 bases between. The CDR3 sequence: CASSRAGWNTEAFF. The CDR3, as DNA: TGTGCCAGCAGTAGGGCAGGCTGGAACACTGAAGCTTTCTTT.

Only a few counts were recorded for this clonotype. This rearrangement joins TRBV29-1 to TRBJ1-2, with D maybe TRBD1 (6 bases). V gave up 5 bases and J gave up 4 bases, with 14 bases separating them. Germline lookup yields CDR1 SQVTM and CDR2 ANQGSEA. CDR3 size: 13 residues. The CDR3 coding sequence is TGCAGCGTTTCCCCGACAGGTCCCTATGGCTACACCTTC. Protein: CSVSPTGPYGYTF.

The genes are TRBV9 and TRBJ2-3; no definite D call. The CDR3 has 13 amino acids. The germline gives CDR1 SGDLS, CDR2 YYNGEE. Trimming left V 4 bases short and J 8 bases short, with 14 bases between. The CDR3 sequence is CASSSGPETTQYF. The CDR3 DNA follows: TGTGCCAGCAGCTCCGGACCCGAAACTACGCAGTATTTT.

The chain employs TRBV15 and TRBJ2-7, with D possibly matching TRBD1 (6 bases). Germline assignment: CDR1 LNHNV and CDR2 YYDKDF (reference sequence). V was pared by 8 bases and J by 3 bases, with 20 bases between. The CDR3 is 15 amino acids. CDR3: CATLLGTLTSYEQYF. The DNA for the CDR3 is TGTGCCACCCTGCTGGGGACACTGACGAGCTACGAGCAGTACTTC.

The chain has TRBV4-1 and TRBJ1-1; D may be TRBD1 (5 bases). V was cut by 0 bases and J by 5 bases, with 13 bases left in between. There are 15 residues in the CDR3. Germline CDR1 MGHRA, CDR2 YSYEKL. CDR3 DNA: TGCGCCAGCAGCCAAGAGGGGGTACGGGTGACTGAAGCTTTCTTT. It encodes CASSQEGVRVTEAFF.

The chain joins TRBV12-3 or TRBV12-4 to TRBJ2-3; weak D call: TRBD2 (6 bases). Trimming removed 7 bases from V and 6 bases from J, with 17 bases in between. The CDR3 has 14 residues. The CDR3 region is CASTPGLTEDTQYF. Here the CDR3 DNA reads TGTGCCAGCACCCCAGGACTAACGGAGGATACGCAGTATTTT.

This clonotype was seen a handful of times. The J gene is TRBJ2-1, the V gene TRBV6-5; D may be TRBD1 (6 bases). With 7 bases removed from V and 9 bases from J, the gap between germline ends came to 10 bases. The CDR3 runs to 11 residues. CDR1 and CDR2 from the germline V gene are MNHEY and SVGAGI. The CDR3 reads CASTQGSEQFF. The CDR3 nucleotides read TGTGCCAGCACCCAGGGGAGTGAGCAGTTCTTC.

The chain is built from TRBV6-6 and TRBJ1-1; 11 bases map to TRBD1. The CDR3 has 16 amino acids. With 6 bases clipped from V and 4 bases from J, the junction kept 10 bases outside the gene matches. Germline values: CDR1 MNHNY, CDR2 SVGAGI (reference sequence). CDR3 amino acids: CASRRGTGTGGTEAFF. DNA for the CDR3: TGTGCCAGCAGGCGAGGGACCGGGACAGGGGGCACTGAAGCTTTCTTT.

This chain uses TRBV5-1 with TRBJ2-7; D is unresolved. The CDR3 extends over 14 amino acids. CDR1 and CDR2 (germline): SGHRS, YFSETQ. The V end lost 4 bases, the J end lost 0 bases, and 11 bases lay between the germline ends. The CDR3 region has the DNA TGCGCCAGCAGCCACCAGTATCCCTCCTACGAGCAGTACTTC. This codes for CASSHQYPSYEQYF.

The V and J genes are TRBV6-2 or TRBV6-3 and TRBJ2-1, with TRBD2 identical over 7 bases. The V gene end was trimmed by 0 bases and the J gene end by 5 bases; junction bases not matched to a gene: 4. This CDR3 region has 15 residues. Germline values: CDR1 MNHEY, CDR2 SVGEGT. The CDR3 nucleotides are TGTGCCAGCAGTTACTCACATGGGACTAACAATGAGCAGTTCTTC. It translates to CASSYSHGTNNEQFF.

The chain couples TRBV5-1 to TRBJ2-5; 9 nucleotides agree with TRBD2. After removal of 3 bases from V and 1 base from J, the junction contained 7 bases not matched to a gene. Germline V lookup: CDR1 SGHRS, CDR2 YFSETQ. CDR3 size: 16 residues. This chain's CDR3 is CASSWASGAIQETQYF. The CDR3 nucleotides are TGCGCCAGCAGCTGGGCTAGCGGGGCCATCCAAGAGACCCAGTACTTC. Drawing the rest from reference TRBV5-1 and TRBJ2-5, the complete variable domain is KAGVTQTPRYLIKTRGQQVTLSCSPISGHRSVSWYQQTPGQGLQFLFEYFSETQRNKGNFPGRFSGRQFSNSRSEMNVSTLELGDSALYLCASSWASGAIQETQYFGPGTRLLVL.

The rearrangement joins TRBV6-5 to TRBJ2-6; 7 nucleotides align to TRBD2. The V gene end was trimmed by 5 bases and the J gene end by 2 bases; junction bases not matched to a gene: 6. This CDR3 contains 16 residues. From germline, CDR1 is MNHEY and CDR2 SVGAGI. CDR3 in DNA: TGTGCCAGCAGTCGGGCCGGGACTACTGGGGCCAACGTCCTGACTTTC. Protein sequence: CASSRAGTTGANVLTF.

The table lists this clonotype with a few counts. The chain employs TRBV20-1 and TRBJ2-3; 9 bases align to TRBD1. CDR3 size: 13 residues. Germline-derived CDR1 and CDR2 are DFQATT and SNEGSKA (reference sequence). J gave up 3 bases and V 5 bases, and 3 bases lay outside the gene matches. The CDR3 bases are TGCAGTGCTTGGGACAGGGAAACAGATACGCAGTATTTT. Translated, it gives CSAWDRETDTQYF.

The chain carries TRBV11-2 and TRBJ2-1; TRBD2 agrees at 11 bases. V shed 3 bases and J 5 bases; nucleotides not matched to a gene: 6. This CDR3 contains 16 residues. Germline V lookup: CDR1 SGHAT, CDR2 FQNNGV. Here the CDR3 reads CASSFRLAGKNNEQFF. The DNA of the CDR3 is TGTGCCAGCAGCTTCCGACTAGCGGGGAAAAACAATGAGCAGTTCTTC.

The CDR3 sequence: CASSQDPRQGQYNEQFF. DNA of the CDR3: TGCGCCAGCAGCCAAGATCCTCGACAGGGGCAATACAATGAGCAGTTCTTC. The chain employs TRBV4-1 and TRBJ2-1; the match to TRBD1 covers 8 bases. The CDR3 loop spans 17 amino acids. Germline V gives CDR1 MGHRA, CDR2 YSYEKL. V shed 0 bases and J 4 bases; nucleotides not matched to a gene: 8.

This clonotype appeared a few times. The chain uses TRBV10-3 and TRBJ2-3; TRBD1 aligns across 9 bases. The V and J ends lost 6 bases and 4 bases, in that order; junction bases with no gene match: 8. Germline V CDR1 and CDR2: ENHRY, SYGVKD. The CDR3 is 15 residues long. Here the CDR3 DNA reads TGTGCCATCAGGACGCCGGACAGGGGACCAGATACGCAGTATTTT. The encoded protein is CAIRTPDRGPDTQYF.